This T cell receptor (beta chain) was obtained from a study of CD4 and CD8 cells across lung adenocarcinoma regions. In this sample, this clonotype turned up many times. The J segment lost 2 bases and the V segment lost 6 bases, leaving 7 bases of the junction unmatched. The CDR3 loop spans 15 amino acids. Each CDR3 protein is one row after TCRdb ran MiXCR on the PCR reads. Of tens of thousands of distinct CDR3 sequences in the sample, 40% to 60% are singletons; the top ten hold 48%. The sequenced sample was CD8+ T cells from the center of a lung tumor. This clonotype was sampled from a male donor with lung adenocarcinoma. The CD4 and CD8 labels of this study may be unreliable. The gene calls are TRBV12-3 or TRBV12-4 and TRBJ2-1; 7 nucleotides line up with TRBD2. The CDR3 coding sequence is TGTGCCAGCAGGTGGAGCGGGAAAGCCTACAATGAGCAGTTCTTC. Its protein is CASRWSGKAYNEQFF.